These T cell receptor beta chains were read from a single sample in a study of technical replicates of blood from a few donors. TCRdb keeps only in-frame clones here, not all; method: immunoSEQ multiplex PCR. The sample yields more than 15,000 clones, 82% seen once. The sample comprised PBMCs. All receptors derive from a human donor in good health. Some clones in this sample may be carry-over from other donors' samples. Both conserved end residues are part of each CDR3. The D gene is left open where the match is weak. Clone size is not always given. Where it is, it says once, few, many or a class for expanded clones.

d_call,v_call,j_call,clone_size,cdr3_nt,cdr3_aa
TRBD2,TRBV18,TRBJ2-3,.,TGTGCCAGCTCACCACAGCTTTTAAGCGGGAGGGCCTTGGACACAGATACGCAGTATTTT,CASSPQLLSGRALDTDTQYF
.,TRBV5-1,TRBJ2-7,.,TGCGCCAGCAGCTCCAAAATAGCGACCAGGGAGCAGTACTTC,CASSSKIATREQYF
TRBD2,TRBV5-1,TRBJ2-2,.,TGCGCCAGCAGCTACCTGGGACTATACACCGGGGAGCTGTTTTTT,CASSYLGLYTGELFF
TRBD2,TRBV7-9,TRBJ2-2,.,TGTGCCAGCAGCTTCGCTAGCGGGAGAATAGGCGGGGAGCTGTTTTTT,CASSFASGRIGGELFF
.,TRBV18,TRBJ2-6,few,TGTGCCAGCTCACCATACGGACAGGGAGGGGCTGGGGCCAACGTCCTGACTTTC,CASSPYGQGGAGANVLTF
.,TRBV9,TRBJ2-3,.,TGTGCCAGCAGCGTCGCGGCCCGCACAGATACGCAGTATTTT,CASSVAARTDTQYF
.,TRBV6-5,TRBJ2-1,.,TGTGCCAGCAGCTACGGGACACCGCCTTTCAATGAGCAGTTCTTC,CASSYGTPPFNEQFF
.,TRBV2,TRBJ2-7,.,TGTGCCAGCAGTGGTGTGGGGGACAAGGACTCCTACGAGCAGTACTTC,CASSGVGDKDSYEQYF
.,TRBV18,TRBJ1-1,.,TGTGCCAGCTCACCACCGGACAGATCGGCGGACACTGAAGCTTTCTTT,CASSPPDRSADTEAFF
.,TRBV7-9,TRBJ2-1,.,TGTGCCAGCAGCCAAGCAGGACAGCGCTACAATGAGCAGTTCTTC,CASSQAGQRYNEQFF
.,TRBV5-6,TRBJ2-7,.,TGTGCCAGCAGCCGCACGGGGATTCACGAGCAGTACTTC,CASSRTGIHEQYF
TRBD1,TRBV7-9,TRBJ1-1,.,TGTGCCAGCAGCCTACGCCAGGGGGCAAGTTCACACACTGAAGCTTTCTTT,CASSLRQGASSHTEAFF
TRBD2,TRBV14,TRBJ2-5,once,TGTGCCAGCAGCCGACCGCATGGGACTAGCGGGGTAGAGACCCAGTACTTC,CASSRPHGTSGVETQYF
.,TRBV6-1,TRBJ1-2,.,TGTGCCAGCAGTGAAGGAAAGGGGAACCGTGATGGCTACACCTTC,CASSEGKGNRDGYTF
.,TRBV7-6,TRBJ2-1,.,TGTGCCAGCAGCTTACTAGGGGGTGAGCAGTTCTTC,CASSLLGGEQFF
.,TRBV7-6,TRBJ2-3,.,TGTGCCAGCAGCCTCTTAGCGACTAGCACAGATACGCAGTATTTT,CASSLLATSTDTQYF
TRBD2,TRBV27,TRBJ2-2,.,TGTGCCAGCAGGGGGACTAGCGCCACCGGGGAGCTGTTTTTT,CASRGTSATGELFF
.,TRBV30,TRBJ1-5,.,TGTGCCTGGGGACCTTTAGGGGTGTCGGGCAATCAGCCCCAGCATTTT,CAWGPLGVSGNQPQHF
TRBD2,TRBV14,TRBJ2-3,.,TGTGCCAGCAGCCTTGGACTAGCGGGAGGCTCAGATACGCAGTATTTT,CASSLGLAGGSDTQYF
.,TRBV7-6,TRBJ1-4,.,TGTGCCAGCAGCCTCTCGGGGAGGAGTGAAAAACTGTTTTTT,CASSLSGRSEKLFF
.,TRBV5-1,TRBJ2-6,once,TGCGCCAGCAGCCGCGGGACAGTGGACTCTGGGGCCAACGTCCTGACTTTC,CASSRGTVDSGANVLTF
TRBD1,TRBV5-1,TRBJ1-5,.,TGCGCCAGCAGCTTAACAGGGGCTGAAAATCAGCCCCAGCATTTT,CASSLTGAENQPQHF
.,TRBV5-4,TRBJ2-3,.,TGTGCCAGCAGCCTTGAGACCCGCGGGGGCGGGTCAGATACGCAGTATTTT,CASSLETRGGGSDTQYF
TRBD2,TRBV27,TRBJ2-3,.,TGTGCCAGCAGTTTTCTAGCCTATGCGGGAGTTGGTACAGATACGCAGTATTTT,CASSFLAYAGVGTDTQYF
.,TRBV6-1,TRBJ2-2,.,TGTGCCAGCAGCCTAGGGGCGGATCGGGGGGAGCTGTTTTTT,CASSLGADRGELFF
TRBD1,TRBV2,TRBJ2-5,.,TGTGCCAGCAGTTGGGGACAGGGGACCCAAGAGACCCAGTACTTC,CASSWGQGTQETQYF
TRBD2,TRBV27,TRBJ2-1,.,TGTGCCAGCCGACTAGCGGTTCACAATGAGCAGTTCTTC,CASRLAVHNEQFF
TRBD1,TRBV6-1,TRBJ2-3,.,TGTGCCAGCAGTCCCGGGACAGGGGTTTCAGATACGCAGTATTTT,CASSPGTGVSDTQYF
TRBD1,TRBV18,TRBJ2-7,few,TGTGCCAGCTCACCGGCCCTGGGACAGGGCTCCTACGAGCAGTACTTC,CASSPALGQGSYEQYF
TRBD1,TRBV27,TRBJ1-4,.,TGTGCCAGCAGTATGACAGGGCCATCAGGGGAAAAACTGTTTTTT,CASSMTGPSGEKLFF
.,TRBV6-1,TRBJ2-7,.,TGTGCCAGCACCGAGGACAAAGGGAGGCTCGAGCAGTACTTC,CASTEDKGRLEQYF
.,TRBV11-1,TRBJ2-7,.,TGTGCCAGCAGCGACAGATACGAGCAGTACTTC,CASSDRYEQYF
TRBD2,TRBV6-5,TRBJ2-3,.,TGTGCCAGCAGTTACTCGACTAGCGGGAGCTTTGGAACGCAGTATTTT,CASSYSTSGSFGTQYF
.,TRBV10-3,TRBJ1-1,once,TGTGCCATCAGTGAAACAGGGCAGTTAACTGAAGCTTTCTTT,CAISETGQLTEAFF
TRBD1,TRBV6-1,TRBJ2-7,.,TGTGCCAGCAGTGCGGCCGGGACAGGGAGGGACGAGCAGTACTTC,CASSAAGTGRDEQYF
TRBD2,TRBV5-8,TRBJ2-1,few,TGTGCCAGCAGCTTATACTCGACTAGCACTTGGTTCTTC,CASSLYSTSTWFF
.,TRBV19,TRBJ1-5,few,TGTGCCAGTAGTCGAGGTCCCAATCAGCCCCAGCATTTT,CASSRGPNQPQHF
.,TRBV30,TRBJ1-3,.,TGTGCCTGGACCCCGGACAGTACCCTCTATCGAAACACCATATATTTT,CAWTPDSTLYRNTIYF
TRBD1,TRBV10-2,TRBJ1-4,once,TGCGCCAGCAGTGCGAGGGGACAGCTTAATGAAAAACTGTTTTTT,CASSARGQLNEKLFF
.,TRBV6-4,TRBJ1-2,.,TGTGCCAATGGGGAGCCCTTCGGTATCGTCTACACCTTC,CANGEPFGIVYTF
TRBD2,TRBV5-1,TRBJ2-1,.,TGCGCCAGCAGCTTGTTGACTAGCGGATATGAGCAGTTCTTC,CASSLLTSGYEQFF
TRBD1,TRBV5-1,TRBJ2-7,.,TGCGCCAGCAGCCCGGGACAGGGTTCCTACGAGCAGTACTTC,CASSPGQGSYEQYF
.,TRBV29-1,TRBJ1-1,.,TGCAGCGTTGTTTTTCCGGGAAGGTGGGTCAGCACTGAAGCTTTCTTT,CSVVFPGRWVSTEAFF
.,TRBV6-5,TRBJ2-7,.,TGTGCCAGCAGTTACTCAGGGGCAGGCCAACTCTACGAGCAGTACTTC,CASSYSGAGQLYEQYF
TRBD1,TRBV5-5,TRBJ1-2,.,TGTGCCAGCAGCTACCAGGGGGATGGCTACACCTTC,CASSYQGDGYTF
.,TRBV6-5,TRBJ1-5,.,TGTGCCAGCAGCTCTGACAGCCAAAGGTATCAGCCCCAGCATTTT,CASSSDSQRYQPQHF